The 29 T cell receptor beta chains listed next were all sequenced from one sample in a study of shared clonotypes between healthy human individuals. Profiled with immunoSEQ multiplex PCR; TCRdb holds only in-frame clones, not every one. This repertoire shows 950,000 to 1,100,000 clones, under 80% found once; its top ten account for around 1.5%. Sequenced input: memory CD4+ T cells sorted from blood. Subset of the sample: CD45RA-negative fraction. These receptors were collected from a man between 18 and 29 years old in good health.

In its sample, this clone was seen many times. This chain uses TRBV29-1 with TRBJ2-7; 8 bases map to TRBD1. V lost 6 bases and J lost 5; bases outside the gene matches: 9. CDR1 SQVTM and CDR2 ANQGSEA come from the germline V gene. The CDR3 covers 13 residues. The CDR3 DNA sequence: TGCAGCGTCCGACAGGGGATTGTGAACGAGCAGTACTTC. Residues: CSVRQGIVNEQYF.

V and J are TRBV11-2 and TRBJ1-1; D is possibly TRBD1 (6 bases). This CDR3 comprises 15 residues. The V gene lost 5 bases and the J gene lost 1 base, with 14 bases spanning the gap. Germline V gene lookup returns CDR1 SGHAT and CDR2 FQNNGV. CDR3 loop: CASSPQDRKNTEAFF. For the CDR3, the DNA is TGTGCCAGCAGCCCACAAGACAGGAAGAACACTGAAGCTTTCTTT.

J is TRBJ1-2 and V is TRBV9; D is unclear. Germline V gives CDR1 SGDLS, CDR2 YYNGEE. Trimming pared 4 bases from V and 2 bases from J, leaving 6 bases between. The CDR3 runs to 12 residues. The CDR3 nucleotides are TGTGCCAGCAGCAAAGGGAACTATGGCTACACCTTC. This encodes CASSKGNYGYTF.

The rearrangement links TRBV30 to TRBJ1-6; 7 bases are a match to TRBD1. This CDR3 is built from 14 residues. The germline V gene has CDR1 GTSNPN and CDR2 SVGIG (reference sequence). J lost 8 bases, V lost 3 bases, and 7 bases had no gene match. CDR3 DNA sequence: TGTGCCTGGAGCAGAACCACAGGGGATTCACCCCTCCACTTT. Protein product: CAWSRTTGDSPLHF.

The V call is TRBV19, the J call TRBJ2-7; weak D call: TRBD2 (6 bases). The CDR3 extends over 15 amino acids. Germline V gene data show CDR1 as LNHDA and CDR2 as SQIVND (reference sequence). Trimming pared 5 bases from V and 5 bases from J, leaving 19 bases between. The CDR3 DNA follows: TGTGCCAGTAGTCCCCGGAGGGGCGGGATGGACGAGCAGTACTTC. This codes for CASSPRRGGMDEQYF.

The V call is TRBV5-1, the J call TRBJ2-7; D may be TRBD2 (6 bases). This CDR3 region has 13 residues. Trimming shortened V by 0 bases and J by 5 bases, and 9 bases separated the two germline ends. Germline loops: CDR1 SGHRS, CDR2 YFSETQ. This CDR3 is CASSLAGVHEQYF. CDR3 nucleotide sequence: TGCGCCAGCAGCTTGGCGGGGGTCCACGAGCAGTACTTC.

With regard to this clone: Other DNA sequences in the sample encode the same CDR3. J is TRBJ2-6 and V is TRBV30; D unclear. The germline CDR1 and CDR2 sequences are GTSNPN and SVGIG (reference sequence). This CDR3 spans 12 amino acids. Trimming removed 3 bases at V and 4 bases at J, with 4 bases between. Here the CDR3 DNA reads TGTGCCTGGAGCACCGGGGCCAACGTCCTGACTTTC. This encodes CAWSTGANVLTF.

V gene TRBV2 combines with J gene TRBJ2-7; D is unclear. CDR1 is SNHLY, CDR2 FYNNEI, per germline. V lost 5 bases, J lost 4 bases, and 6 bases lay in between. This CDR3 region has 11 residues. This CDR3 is CASSWLYEQYF. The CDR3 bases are TGTGCCAGCAGTTGGTTATACGAGCAGTACTTC.

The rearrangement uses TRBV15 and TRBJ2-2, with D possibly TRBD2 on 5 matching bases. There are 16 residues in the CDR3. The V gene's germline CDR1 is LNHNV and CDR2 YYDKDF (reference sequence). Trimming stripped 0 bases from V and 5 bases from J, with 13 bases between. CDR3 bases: TGTGCCACCAGCAGAGATCCGGGGTTGGCGACCGGGGAGCTGTTTTTT. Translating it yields CATSRDPGLATGELFF.

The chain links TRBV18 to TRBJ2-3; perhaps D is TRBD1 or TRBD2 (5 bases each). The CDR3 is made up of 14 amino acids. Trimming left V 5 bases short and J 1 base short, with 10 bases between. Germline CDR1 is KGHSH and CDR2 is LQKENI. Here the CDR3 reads CASSSGTRTDTQYF. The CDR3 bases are TGTGCCAGCTCATCTGGGACCCGCACAGATACGCAGTATTTT.

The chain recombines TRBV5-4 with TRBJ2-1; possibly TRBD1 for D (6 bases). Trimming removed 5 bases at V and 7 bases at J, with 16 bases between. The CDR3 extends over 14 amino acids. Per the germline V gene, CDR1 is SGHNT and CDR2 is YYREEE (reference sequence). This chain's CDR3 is CASSPTGNFNEQFF. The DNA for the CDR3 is TGTGCCAGCAGTCCGACAGGAAACTTTAATGAGCAGTTCTTC.

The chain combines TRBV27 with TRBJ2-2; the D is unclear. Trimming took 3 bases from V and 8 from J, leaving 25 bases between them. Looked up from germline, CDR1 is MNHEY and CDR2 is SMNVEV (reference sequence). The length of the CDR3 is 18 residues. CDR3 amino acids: CASSFYLRSGPSRGELFF. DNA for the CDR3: TGTGCCAGCAGTTTTTATTTAAGATCGGGCCCCAGCCGGGGGGAGCTGTTTTTT.

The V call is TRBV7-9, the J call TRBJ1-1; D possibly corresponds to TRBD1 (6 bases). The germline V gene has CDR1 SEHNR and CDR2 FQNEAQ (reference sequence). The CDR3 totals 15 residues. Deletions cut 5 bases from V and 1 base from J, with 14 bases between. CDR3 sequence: CASSRDLGANTEAFF. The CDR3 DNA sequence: TGTGCCAGCAGCCGAGATCTGGGGGCGAACACTGAAGCTTTCTTT.

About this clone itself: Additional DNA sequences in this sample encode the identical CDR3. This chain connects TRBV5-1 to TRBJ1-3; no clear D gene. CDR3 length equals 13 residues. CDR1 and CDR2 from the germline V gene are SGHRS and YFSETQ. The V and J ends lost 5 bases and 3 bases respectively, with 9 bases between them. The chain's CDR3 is CASSLQSGNTIYF. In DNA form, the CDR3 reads TGCGCCAGCAGTTTACAGAGTGGAAACACCATATATTTT.

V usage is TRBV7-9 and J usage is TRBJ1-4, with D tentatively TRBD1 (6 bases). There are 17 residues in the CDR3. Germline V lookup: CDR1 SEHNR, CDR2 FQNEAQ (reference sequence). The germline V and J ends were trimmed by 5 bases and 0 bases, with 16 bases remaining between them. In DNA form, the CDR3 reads TGTGCCAGCAGCACCGGGACACGATTCGCAACTAATGAAAAACTGTTTTTT. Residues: CASSTGTRFATNEKLFF.

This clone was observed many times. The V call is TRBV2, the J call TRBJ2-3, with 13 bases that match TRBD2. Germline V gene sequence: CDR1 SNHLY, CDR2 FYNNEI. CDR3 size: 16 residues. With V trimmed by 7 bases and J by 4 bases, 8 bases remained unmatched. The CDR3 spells CASKRTSGSSADTQYF. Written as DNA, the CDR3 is TGTGCCAGCAAAAGGACTAGCGGGAGTTCAGCAGATACGCAGTATTTT. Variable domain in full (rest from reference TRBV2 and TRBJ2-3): EPEVTQTPSHQVTQMGQEVILRCVPISNHLYFYWYRQILGQKVEFLVSFYNNEISEKSEIFDDQFSVERPDGSNFTLKIRSTKLEDSAMYFCASKRTSGSSADTQYFGPGTRLTVL.

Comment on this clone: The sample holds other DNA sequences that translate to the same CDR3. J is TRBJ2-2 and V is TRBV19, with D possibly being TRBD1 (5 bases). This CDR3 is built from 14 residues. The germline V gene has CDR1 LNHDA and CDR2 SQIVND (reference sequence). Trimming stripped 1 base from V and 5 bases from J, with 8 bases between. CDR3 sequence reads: CASSIVGATGELFF. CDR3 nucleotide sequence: TGTGCCAGTAGTATAGTTGGGGCTACCGGGGAGCTGTTTTTT.

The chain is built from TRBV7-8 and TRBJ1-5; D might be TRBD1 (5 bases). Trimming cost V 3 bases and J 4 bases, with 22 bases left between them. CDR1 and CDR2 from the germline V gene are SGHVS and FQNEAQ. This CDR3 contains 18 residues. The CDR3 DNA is TGTGCCAGCAGCTTGACCGGGCTCAGGGCCCAACTTAATCAGCCCCAGCATTTT. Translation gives CASSLTGLRAQLNQPQHF.

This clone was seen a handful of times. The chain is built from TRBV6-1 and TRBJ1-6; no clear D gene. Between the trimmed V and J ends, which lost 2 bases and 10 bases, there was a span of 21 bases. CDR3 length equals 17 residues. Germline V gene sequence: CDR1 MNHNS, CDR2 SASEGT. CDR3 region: CASSELGSLGERSPLHF. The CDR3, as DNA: TGTGCCAGCAGTGAACTGGGATCTTTAGGAGAACGGTCACCCCTCCACTTT.

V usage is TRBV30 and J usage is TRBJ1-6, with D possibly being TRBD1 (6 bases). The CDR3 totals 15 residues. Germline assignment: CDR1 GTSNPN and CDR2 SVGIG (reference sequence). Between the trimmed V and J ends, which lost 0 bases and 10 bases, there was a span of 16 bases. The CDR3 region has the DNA TGTGCCTGGAGTGTTGGGGGGCCCGGGTTCTCACCCCTCCACTTT. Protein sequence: CAWSVGGPGFSPLHF.

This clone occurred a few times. The CDR3 region has the DNA TGTGCCAGCAGTAGACCCGAGAACTATGGCTACACCTTC. Its translation: CASSRPENYGYTF. The chain recombines TRBV28 with TRBJ1-2; D gene ambiguous. Trimming took off 5 bases at V and 2 bases at J, with 9 bases between the two ends. Germline CDR1 and CDR2: MDHEN and SYDVKM. The CDR3 runs to 13 residues.

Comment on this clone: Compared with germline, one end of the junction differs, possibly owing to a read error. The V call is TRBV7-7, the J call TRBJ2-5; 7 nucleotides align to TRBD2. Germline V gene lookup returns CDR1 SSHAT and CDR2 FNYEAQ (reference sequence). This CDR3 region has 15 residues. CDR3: CASSQSGAFGETQYF. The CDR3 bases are TGTGCTAGCAGCCAGAGCGGGGCCTTCGGGGAGACCCAGTACTTC.

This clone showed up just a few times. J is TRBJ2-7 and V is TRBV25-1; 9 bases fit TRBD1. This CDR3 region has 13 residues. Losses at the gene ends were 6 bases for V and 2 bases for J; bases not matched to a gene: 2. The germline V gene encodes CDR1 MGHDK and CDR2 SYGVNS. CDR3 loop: CASRGQGAYEQYF. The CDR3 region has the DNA TGTGCCAGCAGGGGACAGGGTGCCTACGAGCAGTACTTC.

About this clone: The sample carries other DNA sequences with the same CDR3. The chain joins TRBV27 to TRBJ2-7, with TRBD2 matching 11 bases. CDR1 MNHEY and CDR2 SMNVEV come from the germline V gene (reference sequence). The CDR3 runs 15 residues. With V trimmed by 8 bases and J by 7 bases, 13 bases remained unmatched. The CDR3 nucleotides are TGTGCCAGCCGGACACTAGCGGGAGCCTTCGGAGAGCAGTACTTC. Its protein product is CASRTLAGAFGEQYF.

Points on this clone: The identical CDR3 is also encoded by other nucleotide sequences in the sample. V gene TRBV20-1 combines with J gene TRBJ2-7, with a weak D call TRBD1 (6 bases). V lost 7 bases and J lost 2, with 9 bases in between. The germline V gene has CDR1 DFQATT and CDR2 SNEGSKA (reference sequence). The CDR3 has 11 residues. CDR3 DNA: TGCAGTGTGACAGGACCCTACGAGCAGTACTTC. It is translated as CSVTGPYEQYF.

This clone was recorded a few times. The DNA of the CDR3 is TGTGCCAGCAGCTTCGAGCAATATACGCAGTATTTT. Translated: CASSFEQYTQYF. The V and J genes are TRBV13 and TRBJ2-3; D not resolved. Per germline, CDR1 PRHDT and CDR2 FYEKMQ (reference sequence). The V end was cut by 3 bases, the J end by 7 bases, with 8 bases between. CDR3 length equals 12 residues.

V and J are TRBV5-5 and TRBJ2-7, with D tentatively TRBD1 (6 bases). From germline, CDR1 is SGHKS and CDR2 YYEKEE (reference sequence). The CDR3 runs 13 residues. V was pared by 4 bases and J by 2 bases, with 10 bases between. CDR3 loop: CASSHGQTYEQYF. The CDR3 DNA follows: TGTGCCAGCAGCCACGGACAGACCTACGAGCAGTACTTC.

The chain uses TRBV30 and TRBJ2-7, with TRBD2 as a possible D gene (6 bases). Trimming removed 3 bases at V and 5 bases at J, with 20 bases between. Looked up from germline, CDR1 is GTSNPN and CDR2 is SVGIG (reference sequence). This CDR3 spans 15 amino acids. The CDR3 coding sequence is TGTGCCTGGAGGGATCCTCGTGGAGGGAGTCACGAGCAGTACTTC. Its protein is CAWRDPRGGSHEQYF.

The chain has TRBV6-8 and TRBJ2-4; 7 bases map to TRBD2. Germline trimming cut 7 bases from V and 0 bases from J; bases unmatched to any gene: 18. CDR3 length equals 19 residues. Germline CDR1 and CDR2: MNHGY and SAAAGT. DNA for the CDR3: TGTGCCAGCAACAAACGGGACTATGAGAGAGAGTCAGCCAAAAACATTCAGTACTTC. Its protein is CASNKRDYERESAKNIQYF.